The 28 T cell receptor beta chains below come from one sample, sequenced in a study of spatial heterogeneity in lung cancer. Whole-study results and caveats: Tracking of tumor mutation counts was seen in expanded intratumoral alpha and beta TCR counts.

Time point specified: sample taken at primary tumor resection. TCRdb re-analysed the 5' RACE reads in MiXCR, keeping a single row per CDR3 protein. The sample records some 96,000 distinct CDR3 sequences, about 4.4% being singletons. Which antigens these TCRs recognize remains unknown. Sequenced here: lung tumor tissue, sampled at surgery. The receptors shown here come from a male donor with early-stage non-small cell lung cancer.

This clonotype was counted a few times. Compared with germline, one end of the junction differs, possibly owing to a read error. The chain links TRBV3-1 to TRBJ2-6; possibly TRBD1 for D (6 bases). This CDR3 spans 15 amino acids. The germline CDR1 and CDR2 sequences are LGHDT and YNNKEL (reference sequence). The CDR3 protein is CASTQQGTGANVLTF. The CDR3 DNA reads TGTGCCAGCACCCAACAGGGAACTGGGGCCAACGTCCTGACTTTC.

This clonotype showed up many times. The CDR3 is CSVDGGLETQYF. Here the CDR3 DNA reads TGCAGCGTTGACGGGGGTTTGGAGACCCAGTACTTC. The V and J genes are TRBV29-1 and TRBJ2-5; tentatively, D is TRBD2 (6 bases). Germline lookup yields CDR1 SQVTM and CDR2 ANQGSEA. This CDR3 has 12 residues. V lost 3 bases to trimming and J lost 5 bases, with 10 bases between them.

CDR3 sequence (DNA): TGTGCCGTCCGGGGGGGCCCGACCACTGAAGCTTTCTTT. It encodes CAVRGGPTTEAFF. The genes are TRBV10-3 and TRBJ1-1, with D possibly matching TRBD1 (6 bases). This CDR3 is 13 amino acids long. The germline V gene has CDR1 ENHRY and CDR2 SYGVKD. V was clipped by 11 bases and J by 4 bases, with 17 bases between them.

This rearrangement joins TRBV27 to TRBJ2-3; a weak D match, TRBD2 (5 bases). The germline gives CDR1 MNHEY, CDR2 SMNVEV (reference sequence). Trimming pared 3 bases from V and 1 base from J, leaving 38 bases between. The CDR3 sequence is 24 residues long. The CDR3 region has the DNA TGTGCCAGCAGTTTCACGCCCCACTCCCGTCCCCTACGTGTTCAGGTCGGGGGCACAGATACGCAGTATTTT. Amino acid sequence: CASSFTPHSRPLRVQVGGTDTQYF.

The table lists this clonotype with many counts. The chain combines TRBV7-9 with TRBJ2-1; D may correspond to TRBD1 or TRBD2 (5 bases each). Germline assignment: CDR1 SEHNR and CDR2 FQNEAQ (reference sequence). Trimming left V 3 bases short and J 8 bases short, with 17 bases between. This CDR3 comprises 15 residues. The CDR3, as DNA: TGTGCCAGCAGCTTGGTAGGGACGTTTGTGGATGAGCAGTTCTTC. As protein: CASSLVGTFVDEQFF.

This clonotype was counted ten times or more. This rearrangement joins TRBV5-1 to TRBJ2-5, with D perhaps matching TRBD2 (5 bases). V was cut by 4 bases and J by 2 bases, with 15 bases left in between. The CDR3 runs 15 residues. Germline values: CDR1 SGHRS, CDR2 YFSETQ. CDR3 residues: CASSPRITGQETQYF. CDR3 nucleotide sequence: TGCGCCAGCAGCCCCCGGATAACGGGGCAAGAGACCCAGTACTTC.

This clonotype is a singleton in its sample. This chain uses TRBV28 with TRBJ1-1; D unresolved. The CDR3 covers 11 residues. V was clipped by 7 bases and J by 4 bases, with 7 bases between them. Germline CDR1 reads MDHEN; CDR2 reads SYDVKM. The CDR3 sequence: CASTHVTEAFF. The CDR3, as DNA: TGTGCCAGCACCCACGTCACTGAAGCTTTCTTT.

This clonotype was observed a few times. A read error may explain this, as a much larger clone is one base away. The V call is TRBV4-1, the J call TRBJ2-3; TRBD2 matches at 9 bases. Trimming cost V 10 bases and J 2 bases; bases outside gene matches: 7. Germline CDR1 and CDR2: MGHRA and YSYEKL. The CDR3 is 14 amino acids. CDR3 amino acids: CANIGGRDTDTQYF. For the CDR3, the DNA is TGCGCCAACATAGGCGGGAGGGACACAGATACGCAGTATTTT.

Ten or more counts support this clonotype. This rearrangement joins TRBV3-1 to TRBJ2-3; TRBD1 matches at 7 bases. Germline CDR1 and CDR2: LGHDT and YNNKEL (reference sequence). V shed 1 base and J 8 bases; nucleotides not matched to a gene: 0. This CDR3 region has 12 residues. The chain's CDR3 is CASSQAGGTQYF. CDR3 bases: TGTGCCAGCAGCCAAGCAGGGGGTACGCAGTATTTT.

This clonotype was seen more than once but under ten times. The chain couples TRBV10-1 to TRBJ2-7; D remains unclear. CDR1 is WNHNN and CDR2 is SYGVQD in the germline V gene (reference sequence). The CDR3 totals 13 residues. With 4 bases removed from V and 2 bases from J, the gap between germline ends came to 9 bases. The CDR3 loop reads CASSGGITYEQYF. Here the CDR3 DNA reads TGCGCCAGCAGTGGTGGCATTACCTACGAGCAGTACTTC.

This clonotype was observed many times. The chain has TRBV4-1 and TRBJ2-2, with D hard to call. Germline V CDR1 and CDR2: MGHRA, YSYEKL. The CDR3 is made up of 18 amino acids. Trimming removed 0 bases at V and 4 bases at J, with 18 bases between. The CDR3 loop reads CASSQEEQTDDLTGELFF. For the CDR3, the DNA is TGCGCCAGCAGCCAAGAGGAACAGACCGACGATCTCACCGGGGAGCTGTTTTTT.

Ten or more counts support this clonotype. This rearrangement joins TRBV28 to TRBJ1-5; D gene uncertain. Germline values: CDR1 MDHEN, CDR2 SYDVKM. V was cut by 8 bases and J by 4 bases, with 12 bases left in between. This CDR3 has 13 amino acids. This chain's CDR3 is CASHQVFNQPQHF. In DNA, the CDR3 is TGTGCCAGCCACCAGGTTTTTAATCAGCCCCAGCATTTT.

This clonotype was recorded many times. The chain employs TRBV24-1 and TRBJ2-1, with 7 positions matching TRBD2. V gave up 5 bases and J gave up 5 bases; unmatched junction bases: 11. The CDR3 covers 16 residues. The germline V gene has CDR1 KGHDR and CDR2 SFDVKD. The CDR3 nucleotides are TGTGCCACCAGTGGAGCGCTAGCGGCGGGCCACAATGAGCAGTTCTTC. It specifies CATSGALAAGHNEQFF.

This clonotype was counted only a few times. The rearrangement uses TRBV4-2 and TRBJ1-1, with D possibly matching TRBD1 (5 bases). Per germline, CDR1 LGHNA and CDR2 YNFKEQ. The CDR3 sequence is 13 residues long. V was pared by 4 bases and J by 6 bases, with 12 bases between. The CDR3 protein is CASSRTGEAEAFF. The CDR3 DNA reads as TGTGCCAGCAGCCGGACGGGGGAGGCTGAAGCTTTCTTT.

The V call is TRBV3-1, the J call TRBJ2-1, with D possibly TRBD2 on 6 matching bases. Per germline, CDR1 LGHDT and CDR2 YNNKEL (reference sequence). Trimming cost V 4 bases and J 0 bases, with 16 bases left between them. This CDR3 has 17 amino acids. CDR3 loop: CASSRHGVADSYNEQFF. CDR3 sequence (DNA): TGTGCCAGCAGCCGACACGGGGTAGCGGACTCCTACAATGAGCAGTTCTTC.

This clonotype was observed many times. The V call is TRBV12-3 or TRBV12-4, the J call TRBJ2-2; a possible D gene is TRBD2 (5 bases). This CDR3 region has 15 residues. V was shortened by 3 bases and J by 3 bases, with 11 bases between the two germline ends. The CDR3 here is CASSFRRGDTGELFF. The CDR3 region has the DNA TGTGCCAGCAGTTTTCGACGGGGAGACACCGGGGAGCTGTTTTTT.

This clonotype was seen at least ten times. The DNA of the CDR3 is TGTGCCAGCAGCGTAAGCGGGGCCTCCTACGAGCAGTACTTC. It is translated as CASSVSGASYEQYF. This chain uses TRBV14 with TRBJ2-7, with 7 bases aligning to TRBD2. Germline-derived CDR1 and CDR2 are SGHDN and FVKESK. The CDR3 consists of 14 residues. After removal of 5 bases from V and 0 bases from J, the junction contained 4 bases not matched to a gene.

This clonotype was detected only a few times. J is TRBJ2-3 and V is TRBV28; 8 bases are shared with TRBD1. V trimming: 5 bases; J trimming: 2 bases; junction bases outside the gene matches: 9. This CDR3 spans 16 amino acids. Looked up from germline, CDR1 is MDHEN and CDR2 is SYDVKM. CDR3 sequence reads: CASSTAGTGFTDTQYF. CDR3 coding DNA: TGTGCCAGCAGTACCGCCGGGACAGGATTCACAGATACGCAGTATTTT. Drawing the rest from reference TRBV28 and TRBJ2-3, the complete variable domain is DVKVTQSSRYLVKRTGEKVFLECVQDMDHENMFWYRQDPGLGLRLIYFSYDVKMKEKGDIPEGYSVSREKKERFSLILESASTNQTSMYLCASSTAGTGFTDTQYFGPGTRLTVL.

This clonotype was seen many times. CDR3 in amino acids: CASRGMTEAFF. CDR3 nucleotide sequence: TGTGCCAGCAGGGGGATGACTGAAGCTTTCTTT. The chain joins TRBV6-1 to TRBJ1-1; D remains unclear. CDR1 and CDR2 (germline): MNHNS, SASEGT. The V end was cut by 6 bases, the J end by 5 bases, with 7 bases between. The CDR3 contains 11 residues.

J is TRBJ1-5 and V is TRBV6-2 or TRBV6-3; D possibly corresponds to TRBD1 (5 bases). CDR1 and CDR2 (germline): MNHEY, SVGEGT. The CDR3 length is 15 residues. Trimming cost V 7 bases and J 5 bases, with 18 bases left between them. CDR3 nucleotide sequence: TGTGCCAGCACCGGGGGTAGGGGATTGTATCAGCCCCAGCATTTT. It encodes CASTGGRGLYQPQHF.

This clonotype was seen at least ten times. The V call is TRBV12-3 or TRBV12-4, the J call TRBJ2-2, with 8 bases identical to TRBD1. V shed 5 bases, J shed 11 bases, and the junction held 13 bases outside the gene matches. This CDR3 spans 15 amino acids. CDR3 in amino acids: CASSRRQGAGNELFF. The CDR3 nucleotides read TGTGCCAGCAGTCGCCGGCAGGGGGCAGGCAACGAGCTGTTTTTT.

This clonotype was seen at least ten times. This rearrangement joins TRBV3-1 to TRBJ2-1; D is undetermined. The CDR3 has 12 residues. Trimming took 1 base from V and 4 from J, leaving 2 bases between them. Germline assignment: CDR1 LGHDT and CDR2 YNNKEL (reference sequence). The CDR3 nucleotides are TGTGCCAGCAGCCAAGCATACAATGAGCAGTTCTTC. Its translation: CASSQAYNEQFF.

Concerning this clonotype itself: A clone one base away is much larger, so this may be a read error. The rearrangement links TRBV12-3 or TRBV12-4 to TRBJ2-3, with D possibly TRBD1 on 5 matching bases. The length of the CDR3 is 15 residues. The CDR3 DNA sequence: TGTGCCAGCAGTCCCCTACCGGAAGGGGCAGAAACGCAGTATTTT. It translates to CASSPLPEGAETQYF.

There are many counts of this clonotype. The gene calls are TRBV6-1 and TRBJ2-7; 9 nucleotides line up with TRBD2. CDR1 MNHNS and CDR2 SASEGT come from the germline V gene. The CDR3 totals 13 residues. J was trimmed by 4 bases and V by 4 bases; bases with no gene match: 2. DNA of the CDR3: TGTGCCAGCAGTGTTAGCGGGAGTTACGAGCAGTACTTC. This encodes CASSVSGSYEQYF.

V usage is TRBV6-6 and J usage is TRBJ2-1, with 10 bases aligning to TRBD2. V shed 8 bases, J shed 9 bases, and the junction held 7 bases outside the gene matches. Germline V gene data show CDR1 as MNHNY and CDR2 as SVGAGI (reference sequence). The CDR3 runs 13 residues. CDR3 nucleotide sequence: TGTGCCAGCTCCGGGACTAGCGAAGCTGAGCAGTTCTTC. Amino acid sequence: CASSGTSEAEQFF.

This clonotype was observed many times. The chain combines TRBV12-3 or TRBV12-4 with TRBJ2-7, with D tentatively TRBD1 (6 bases). The length of the CDR3 is 16 residues. The V end was cut by 8 bases, the J end by 3 bases, with 23 bases between. The CDR3 nucleotides are TGTGCCAGCCTCATGGGTAACGCAGGGGACGTCTACGAGCAGTACTTC. Its protein is CASLMGNAGDVYEQYF.

This clonotype was observed many times. The V and J genes are TRBV5-1 and TRBJ2-3; no definite D call. V gave up 0 bases and J gave up 3 bases, with 8 bases separating them. This CDR3 is 14 amino acids long. Germline CDR1 reads SGHRS; CDR2 reads YFSETQ. The CDR3 DNA sequence: TGCGCCAGCAGCTTGGGGTTTTTGACAGATACGCAGTATTTT. The encoded protein is CASSLGFLTDTQYF.

This clonotype showed up just a few times. This rearrangement joins TRBV28 to TRBJ1-5; D gene ambiguous. CDR1 is MDHEN, CDR2 SYDVKM, per germline. Trimming stripped 5 bases from V and 4 bases from J, with 21 bases between. The CDR3 is made up of 17 amino acids. This CDR3 reads CASSHPGRTGGNQPQHF. In DNA form, the CDR3 reads TGTGCCAGCAGTCACCCTGGTCGGACGGGCGGGAATCAGCCCCAGCATTTT.